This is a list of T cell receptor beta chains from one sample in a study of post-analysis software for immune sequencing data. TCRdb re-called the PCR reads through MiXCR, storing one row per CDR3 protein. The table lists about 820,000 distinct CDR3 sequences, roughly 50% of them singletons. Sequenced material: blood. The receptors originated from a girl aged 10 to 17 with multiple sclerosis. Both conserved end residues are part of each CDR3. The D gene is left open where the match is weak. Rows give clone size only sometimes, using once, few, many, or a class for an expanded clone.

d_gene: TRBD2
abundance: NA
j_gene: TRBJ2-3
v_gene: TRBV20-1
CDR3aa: CSVSGLAGFTDTQYF
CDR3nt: TGCAGTGTTAGCGGGCTAGCGGGGTTCACAGATACGCAGTATTTT

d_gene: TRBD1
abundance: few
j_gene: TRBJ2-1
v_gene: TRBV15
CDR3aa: CATRGVGQTNEQFF
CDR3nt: TGTGCCACCAGAGGGGTGGGACAGACGAATGAGCAGTTCTTC

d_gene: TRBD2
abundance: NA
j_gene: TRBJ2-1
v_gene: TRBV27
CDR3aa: CASSPRSSGSSYNEQFF
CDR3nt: TGTGCCAGCAGCCCTCGTTCGAGCGGGAGTTCCTACAATGAGCAGTTCTTC

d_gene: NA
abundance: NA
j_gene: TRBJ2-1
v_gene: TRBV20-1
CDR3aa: CSARGAGDLFF
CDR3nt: TGCAGTGCTCGAGGTGCTGGGGACCTGTTCTTC

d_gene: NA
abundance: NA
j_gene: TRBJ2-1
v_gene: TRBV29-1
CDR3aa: CSVEVWQGSDEQFF
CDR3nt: TGCAGCGTTGAAGTGTGGCAGGGAAGCGATGAGCAGTTCTTC

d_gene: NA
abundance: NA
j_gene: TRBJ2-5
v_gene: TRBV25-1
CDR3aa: CASGWGGETQYF
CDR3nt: TGTGCCAGCGGGTGGGGAGGAGAGACCCAGTACTTC

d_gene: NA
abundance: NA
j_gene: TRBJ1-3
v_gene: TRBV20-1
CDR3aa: CSARGSAGGPKSGNTIYF
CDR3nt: TGCAGTGCTAGAGGATCGGCCGGAGGTCCCAAATCTGGAAACACCATATATTTT

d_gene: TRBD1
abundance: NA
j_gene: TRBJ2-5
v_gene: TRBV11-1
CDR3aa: CASSPRSGGDWETQYF
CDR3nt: TGTGCCAGCAGCCCCCGGTCAGGGGGCGACTGGGAGACCCAGTACTTC

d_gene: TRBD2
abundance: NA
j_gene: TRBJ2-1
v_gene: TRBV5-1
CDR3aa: CASSPGIAGGEQFF
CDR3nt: TGCGCCAGCAGCCCCGGGATAGCGGGAGGGGAGCAGTTCTTC

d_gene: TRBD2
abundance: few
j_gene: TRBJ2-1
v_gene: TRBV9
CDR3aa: CASSVAVAGSGYNGQFF
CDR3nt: TGTGCCAGCAGCGTAGCCGTAGCGGGAAGTGGCTACAATGGGCAGTTCTTC

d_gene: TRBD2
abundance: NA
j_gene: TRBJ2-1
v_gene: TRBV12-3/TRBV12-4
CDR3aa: CASSSTGGWDEQFF
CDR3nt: TGTGCCAGCAGTTCGACGGGAGGGTGGGATGAGCAGTTCTTC

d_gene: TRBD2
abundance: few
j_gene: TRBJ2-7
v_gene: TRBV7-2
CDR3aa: CASSFPGTSGGAHEQYF
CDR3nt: TGTGCCAGCAGCTTCCCGGGGACTAGCGGGGGGGCCCACGAGCAGTACTTC

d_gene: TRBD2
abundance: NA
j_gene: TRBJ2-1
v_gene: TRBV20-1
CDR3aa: CSAPSPVAGPYNEQFF
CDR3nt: TGCAGTGCTCCCTCCCCCGTAGCGGGGCCCTACAATGAGCAGTTCTTC

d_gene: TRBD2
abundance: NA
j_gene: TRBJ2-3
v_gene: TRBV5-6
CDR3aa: CASSSTFAWRGGPTDTQYF
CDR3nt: TGTGCCAGCAGCTCAACATTCGCCTGGCGGGGGGGGCCCACAGATACGCAGTATTTT

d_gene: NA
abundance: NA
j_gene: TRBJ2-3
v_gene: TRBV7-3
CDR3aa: CASSLQGSPTDTQYF
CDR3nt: TGTGCCAGCAGCTTACAGGGAAGCCCCACAGATACGCAGTATTTT

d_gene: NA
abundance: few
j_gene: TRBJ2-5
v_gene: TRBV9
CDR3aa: CASSVVGDQETQYF
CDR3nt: TGTGCCAGCAGCGTAGTAGGAGACCAAGAGACCCAGTACTTC

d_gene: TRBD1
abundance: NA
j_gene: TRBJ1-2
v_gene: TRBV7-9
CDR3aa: CASSPTSGQGPMGGYTF
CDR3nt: TGTGCCAGCAGCCCTACTTCGGGACAGGGACCAATGGGAGGCTACACCTTC

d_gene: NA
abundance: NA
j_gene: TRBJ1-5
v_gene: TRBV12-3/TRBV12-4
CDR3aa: CASSYSSGPQHF
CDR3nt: TGTGCCAGCAGTTATTCCTCCGGGCCCCAGCATTTT

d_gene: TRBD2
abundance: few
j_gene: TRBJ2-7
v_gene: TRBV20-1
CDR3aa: CSAMGGSSYEQYF
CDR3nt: TGCAGTGCTATGGGCGGGAGCTCCTACGAGCAGTACTTC

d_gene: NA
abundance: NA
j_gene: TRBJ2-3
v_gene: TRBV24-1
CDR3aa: CATSDRTHTDTQYF
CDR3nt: TGTGCCACCAGTGATCGGACCCACACAGATACGCAGTATTTT

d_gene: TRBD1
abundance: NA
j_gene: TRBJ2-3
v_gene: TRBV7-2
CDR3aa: CASRAGGVTDTQYF
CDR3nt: TGTGCCAGCAGGGCAGGGGGCGTCACAGATACGCAGTATTTT

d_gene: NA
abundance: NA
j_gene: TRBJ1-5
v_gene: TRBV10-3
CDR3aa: CATLVASNQPQHF
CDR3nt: TGTGCCACGCTTGTGGCAAGCAATCAGCCCCAGCATTTT

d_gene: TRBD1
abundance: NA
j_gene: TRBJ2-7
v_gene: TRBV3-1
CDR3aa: CASSQARGPLSEQYF
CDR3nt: TGTGCCAGCAGCCAAGCGAGGGGGCCCCTCTCCGAGCAGTACTTC

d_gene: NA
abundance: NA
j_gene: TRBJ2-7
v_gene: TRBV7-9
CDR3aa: CASSLQTVPYEQYF
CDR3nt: TGTGCCAGCAGCCTACAAACAGTTCCCTACGAGCAGTACTTC

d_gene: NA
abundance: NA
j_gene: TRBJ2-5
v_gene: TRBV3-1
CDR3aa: CASSQVTGVGETQYF
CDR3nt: TGTGCCAGCAGCCAAGTAACGGGAGTAGGGGAGACCCAGTACTTC

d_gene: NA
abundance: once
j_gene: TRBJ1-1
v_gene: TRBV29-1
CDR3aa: CSVDREETEAFF
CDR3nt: TGCAGCGTTGACAGGGAGGAAACTGAAGCTTTCTTT

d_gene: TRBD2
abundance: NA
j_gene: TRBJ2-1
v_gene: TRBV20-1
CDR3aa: CSARETVGTSAYSYNEQFF
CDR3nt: TGCAGTGCTAGAGAAACGGTTGGGACTAGCGCCTACTCCTACAATGAGCAGTTCTTC

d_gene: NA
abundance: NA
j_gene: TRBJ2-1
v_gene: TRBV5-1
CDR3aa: CASSLAGRTLPNEQFF
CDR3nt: TGCGCCAGCAGCTTGGCGGGGCGGACCCTTCCCAATGAGCAGTTCTTC

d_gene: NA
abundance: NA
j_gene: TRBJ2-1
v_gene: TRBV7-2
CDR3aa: CASSLVGLHNEQFF
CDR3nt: TGTGCCAGCAGCTTAGTGGGCCTCCACAATGAGCAGTTCTTC

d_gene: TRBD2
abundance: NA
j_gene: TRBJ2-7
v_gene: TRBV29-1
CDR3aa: CSVRLAGAHYEQYF
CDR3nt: TGCAGCGTTCGGTTAGCGGGGGCCCACTACGAGCAGTACTTC

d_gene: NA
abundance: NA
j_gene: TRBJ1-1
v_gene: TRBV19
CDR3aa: CASTSGVNTEAFF
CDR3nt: TGTGCCAGTACTTCTGGAGTTAACACTGAAGCTTTCTTT

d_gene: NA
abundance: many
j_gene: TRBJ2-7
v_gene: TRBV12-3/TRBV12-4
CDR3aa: CASSLLGAYEQYF
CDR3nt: TGTGCCAGCAGTTTACTAGGGGCTTACGAGCAGTACTTC

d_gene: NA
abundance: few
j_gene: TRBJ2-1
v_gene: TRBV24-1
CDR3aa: CATSDPRQAYNEQFF
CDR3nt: TGTGCCACCAGTGACCCCAGACAGGCCTACAATGAGCAGTTCTTC

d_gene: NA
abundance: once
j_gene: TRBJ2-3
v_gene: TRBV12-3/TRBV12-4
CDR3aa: CASRTDPGGTGTQYF
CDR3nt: TGTGCCAGCAGGACCGACCCCGGGGGCACAGGTACGCAGTATTTT

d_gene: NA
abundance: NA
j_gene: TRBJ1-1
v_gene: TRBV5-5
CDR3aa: CASSLDMAGDTEAFF
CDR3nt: TGTGCCAGCAGCTTGGACATGGCCGGAGACACTGAAGCTTTCTTT

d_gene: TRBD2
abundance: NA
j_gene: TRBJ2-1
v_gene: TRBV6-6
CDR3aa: CASRLAGVSDNEQFF
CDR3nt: TGTGCCAGCAGACTAGCGGGAGTATCCGACAATGAGCAGTTCTTC

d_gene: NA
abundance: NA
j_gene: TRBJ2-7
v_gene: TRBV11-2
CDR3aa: CASSLVRHLITYEQYF
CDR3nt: TGTGCCAGCAGCTTAGTTAGGCACCTTATCACCTACGAGCAGTACTTC

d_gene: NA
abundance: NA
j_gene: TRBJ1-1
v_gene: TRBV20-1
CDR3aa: CSARDPSSNTEAFF
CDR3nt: TGCAGTGCTAGAGATCCGTCCAGCAACACTGAAGCTTTCTTT

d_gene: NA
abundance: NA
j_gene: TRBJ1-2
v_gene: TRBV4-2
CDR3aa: CASSQETETPYYYGYTF
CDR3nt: TGTGCCAGCAGCCAAGAAACCGAGACACCATACTACTATGGCTACACCTTC

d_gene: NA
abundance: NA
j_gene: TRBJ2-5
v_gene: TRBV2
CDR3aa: CASRSANQETQYF
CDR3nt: TGTGCCAGCAGATCGGCCAACCAAGAGACCCAGTACTTC

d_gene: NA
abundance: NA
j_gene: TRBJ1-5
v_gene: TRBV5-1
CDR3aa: CASSGLPDQPQHF
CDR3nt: TGCGCCAGTTCTGGACTGCCCGATCAGCCCCAGCATTTT

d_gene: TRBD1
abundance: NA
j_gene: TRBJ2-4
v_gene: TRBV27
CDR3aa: CASSFGQGAVNIQYF
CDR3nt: TGTGCCAGCAGTTTTGGACAGGGGGCGGTAAACATTCAGTACTTC

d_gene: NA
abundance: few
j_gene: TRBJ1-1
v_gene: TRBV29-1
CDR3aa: CSVDPLRNTEAFF
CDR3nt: TGCAGCGTTGACCCTTTGAGGAACACTGAAGCTTTCTTT

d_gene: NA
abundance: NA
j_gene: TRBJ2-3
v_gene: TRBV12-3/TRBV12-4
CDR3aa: CASSFQVDTQYF
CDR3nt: TGTGCCAGCAGTTTCCAGGTAGATACGCAGTATTTT

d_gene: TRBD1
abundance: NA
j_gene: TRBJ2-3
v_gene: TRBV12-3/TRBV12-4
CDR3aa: CASSFGTDTEYF
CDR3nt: TGTGCCAGCAGTTTCGGGACAGATACGGAGTATTTT

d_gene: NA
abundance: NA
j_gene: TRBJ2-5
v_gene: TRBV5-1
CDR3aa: CASSSSRAGIQTQYF
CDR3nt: TGCGCCAGCAGCTCATCGCGGGCCGGGATACAGACCCAGTACTTC

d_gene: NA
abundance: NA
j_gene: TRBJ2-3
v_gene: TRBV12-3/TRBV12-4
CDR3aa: CAIAMADTQYF
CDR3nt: TGTGCCATCGCTATGGCAGATACGCAGTATTTT

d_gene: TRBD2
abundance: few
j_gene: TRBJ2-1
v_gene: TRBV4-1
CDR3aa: CASSLFGLAGGWNEQFF
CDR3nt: TGCGCCAGCAGCCTTTTCGGACTAGCGGGAGGGTGGAATGAGCAGTTCTTC

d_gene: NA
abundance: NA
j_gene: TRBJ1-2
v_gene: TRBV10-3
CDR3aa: CAIRDTSSSGYTF
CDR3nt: TGTGCCATCCGGGACACTTCATCGAGTGGCTACACCTTC

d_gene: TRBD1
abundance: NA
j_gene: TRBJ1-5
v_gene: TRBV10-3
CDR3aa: CAIRGTGAGPQHF
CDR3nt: TGTGCCATCAGGGGGACAGGTGCAGGGCCCCAGCATTTT

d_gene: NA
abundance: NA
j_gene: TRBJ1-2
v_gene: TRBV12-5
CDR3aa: CASGLDRRDYGYTF
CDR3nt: TGTGCTAGTGGTTTGGACAGGCGAGACTATGGCTACACCTTC

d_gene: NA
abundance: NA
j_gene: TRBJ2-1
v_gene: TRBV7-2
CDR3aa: CASSLLGSQEQFF
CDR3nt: TGTGCCAGCAGCTTGCTGGGTTCCCAGGAGCAGTTCTTC

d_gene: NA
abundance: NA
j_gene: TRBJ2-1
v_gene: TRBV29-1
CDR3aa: CSVARGPAEQFF
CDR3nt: TGCAGCGTTGCCCGAGGACCGGCTGAGCAGTTCTTC

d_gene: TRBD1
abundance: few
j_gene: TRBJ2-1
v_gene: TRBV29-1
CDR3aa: CSVDRQGASEQFF
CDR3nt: TGCAGCGTTGATCGACAGGGGGCTAGTGAGCAGTTCTTC

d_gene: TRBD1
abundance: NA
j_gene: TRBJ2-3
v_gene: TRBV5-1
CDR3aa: CASSATTGGDTDTQYF
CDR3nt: TGCGCCAGCAGCGCCACGACAGGGGGGGACACAGATACGCAGTATTTT

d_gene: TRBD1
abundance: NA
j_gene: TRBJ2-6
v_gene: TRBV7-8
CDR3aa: CASSWRTGGISGANVLTF
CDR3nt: TGTGCCAGCAGCTGGCGGACAGGGGGTATCTCTGGGGCCAACGTCCTGACTTTC

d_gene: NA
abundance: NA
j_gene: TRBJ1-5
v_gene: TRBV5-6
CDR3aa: CASSARRSGPPLVQPQHF
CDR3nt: TGTGCCAGCAGCGCCCGGCGTTCGGGACCCCCCTTGGTTCAGCCCCAGCATTTT

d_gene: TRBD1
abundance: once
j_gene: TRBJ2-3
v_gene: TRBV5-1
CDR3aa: CASSPTGFVTDTQYF
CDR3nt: TGCGCCAGCAGCCCGACAGGGTTTGTCACAGATACGCAGTATTTT